These T cell receptor beta chains were read from a single sample in a study of siplizumab effects on memory and regulatory T cells. The protocol was immunoSEQ multiplex PCR, while the TCRdb copy is restricted to in-frame clones and leaves out a portion. This sample yields some 15,000 clones, of which approximately 49% are seen a single time; approximately 8.9% belongs to the top ten. Their target antigens are unknown. Material: CFSE-low (dividing) CD4+ T cells sorted from an allogeneic mixed lymphocyte reaction. These receptors originate from a human donor in good health; the cells came from an allogeneic mixed lymphocyte reaction. Both conserved end residues are part of each CDR3. D genes are given only for firm matches. Rows may omit the clone size; those that give it use once, few, many or a size class.

j_gene | d_gene | v_gene | abundance | CDR3nt | CDR3aa
TRBJ2-5 | NA | TRBV6-6 | medium-sized | TGTGCCAGCAGACGGACAGTTCAACAAGAGACCCAGTACTTC | CASRRTVQQETQYF
TRBJ1-5 | NA | TRBV19 | NA | TGTGCCAGCCATCTACAAGGGGGGCAGGGTCAGCCCCAGCATTTT | CASHLQGGQGQPQHF
TRBJ1-5 | NA | TRBV30 | medium-sized | TGTGCCGCCGCTGGAGATAGCAATCAGCCCCAGCATTTT | CAAAGDSNQPQHF
TRBJ2-7 | NA | TRBV30 | few | TGTGCCTGGAGTATAAATAAACGGGACCACGGGTACGAGCAGTACTTC | CAWSINKRDHGYEQYF
TRBJ2-5 | NA | TRBV29-1 | NA | TGCAGCGTTGAGTTCAGTGGTGAGACCCAGTACTTC | CSVEFSGETQYF
TRBJ2-5 | NA | TRBV7-2 | few | TGTGCCAGCAGCTTTAACCCTAAAGAGACCCAGTACTTC | CASSFNPKETQYF
TRBJ1-2 | NA | TRBV27 | NA | TGTGCCAGCAGTCTAAGGCCAGGAAACTATGGCTACACCTTC | CASSLRPGNYGYTF
TRBJ1-5 | TRBD1 | TRBV4-1 | once | TGCGCCAGCAGTCGCGGACAGGGCTGGAATCAGCCCCAGCATTTT | CASSRGQGWNQPQHF
TRBJ2-3 | NA | TRBV5-1 | NA | TGCGCCAGCAGCTTGGGGGCAGGGGAGACAGTTACGCAGTATTTT | CASSLGAGETVTQYF
TRBJ2-3 | TRBD2 | TRBV5-4 | few | TGTGCCAGCAGCTTGGGGGGACTAGCGGGAGGAACGCAGTATTTT | CASSLGGLAGGTQYF
TRBJ2-5 | NA | TRBV7-6 | NA | TGTGCCAGCAGCCGGGGCGAGACCCAGTACTTC | CASSRGETQYF
TRBJ1-3 | NA | TRBV14 | NA | TGTACCAGCAGCCCGCGACTGAGAAACACCATATATTTT | CTSSPRLRNTIYF
TRBJ2-7 | TRBD2 | TRBV2 | NA | TGTGCCAGCAACATAGCGGGGCCCTACGAGCAGTACTTC | CASNIAGPYEQYF
TRBJ1-6 | NA | TRBV30 | NA | TGTGCCTGGAGTGTCTCCCGACAGCCAAGCTCCTATAATTCACCCCTCCACTTT | CAWSVSRQPSSYNSPLHF
TRBJ2-5 | TRBD2 | TRBV4-1 | NA | TGCGCCAGCAGCCAACCTAGCGGGGGGCTATTCGAGACCCAGTACTTC | CASSQPSGGLFETQYF
TRBJ2-3 | NA | TRBV9 | NA | TGTGCCAGCAGCGTACATCTAGCAGCGGATACGCAGTATTTT | CASSVHLAADTQYF
TRBJ2-3 | NA | TRBV11-3 | few | TGTGCCAGCAGCTTTCAGGGAACAGAAGATACGCAGTATTTT | CASSFQGTEDTQYF
TRBJ1-2 | TRBD1 | TRBV18 | NA | TGTGCCAGCTCACTACAACCTCCGGGGACAGGGATCTATGGCTACACCTTC | CASSLQPPGTGIYGYTF
TRBJ2-2 | TRBD2 | TRBV2 | medium-sized | TGTGCCAGCAGCGGGACTAGCGGGAGTTCCGGGGAGCTGTTTTTT | CASSGTSGSSGELFF
TRBJ1-1 | NA | TRBV5-5 | NA | TGTGCCAGCAGCTTGCTTTCAGGGGACACTGAAGCTTTCTTT | CASSLLSGDTEAFF
TRBJ2-1 | NA | TRBV18 | NA | TGTGCCAGCTCACCACTAGCGGACTCCTACAATGAGCAGTTCTTC | CASSPLADSYNEQFF
TRBJ1-3 | TRBD1 | TRBV4-3 | NA | TGCGCCAGCAGCCAAGGGACAGGGTTTGGGCCTGGAAACACCATATATTTT | CASSQGTGFGPGNTIYF
TRBJ1-1 | TRBD1 | TRBV30 | NA | TGTGCCTGGAGTGACATGAGGACAGGGGGCCTAGAAGCTTTCTTT | CAWSDMRTGGLEAFF
TRBJ1-2 | NA | TRBV6-6 | NA | TGTGCCAGCAGTTACTCGGACAGACAATCCTATGGCTACACCTTC | CASSYSDRQSYGYTF
TRBJ1-1 | NA | TRBV19 | NA | TGTGCCAGTAGAGTAGTGAGGGCGAACACTGAAGCTTTCTTT | CASRVVRANTEAFF
TRBJ1-3 | NA | TRBV15 | NA | TGTGCCACCAGCAGAGATCACGGTGGAAACACCATATATTTT | CATSRDHGGNTIYF
TRBJ2-2 | NA | TRBV5-1 | NA | TGCGCCAGCAGCGTCACAGGGTCTGGCGGGGAGCTGTTTTTT | CASSVTGSGGELFF
TRBJ1-3 | NA | TRBV5-1 | NA | TGCGCCAGCAGCTTGGAAGGGAACTCTGGAAACACCATATATTTT | CASSLEGNSGNTIYF
TRBJ2-7 | TRBD1 | TRBV5-1 | few | TGCGCCAGCAGCTTGAATTCCGGGACAGGGTCCTACGAGCAGTACTTC | CASSLNSGTGSYEQYF